The rows below give T cell receptor beta chains drawn from one sample of a study of blood T cell repertoires in COVID-19. Using immunoSEQ multiplex PCR, the repertoire was profiled, and TCRdb retains in-frame clones only, with some absent. The sample lists roughly 80,000 clones, 81% occurring once. Sequenced material: peripheral blood. The origin of the receptors is a man older than 75 with acute or convalescent COVID-19. CDR3s include the opening cysteine and the closing phenylalanine or tryptophan. The D gene is left open where the match is weak.

v_call | d_call | cdr3_aa
TRBV27 | NA | CASSLEWRGRGSQPQHF
TRBV10-1 | TRBD1 | CASSDGTGPYEQYF
TRBV27 | NA | CASSLYWRGIYEQYF
TRBV9 | TRBD2 | CASSPGLAGVPGELFF
TRBV6-5 | NA | CASSLDSQETQYF
TRBV2 | NA | CASSEGRDTQYF
TRBV5-1 | NA | CASSLAGSTGELFF
TRBV19 | TRBD1 | CASSIRQGSSGYTF
TRBV29-1 | TRBD1 | CSVVPTDRGLPKETFF
TRBV2 | NA | CASRIIQAMNTEAFF
TRBV2 | TRBD1 | CASSEGGQGREKLFF
TRBV5-1 | TRBD1 | CASSLGQGSYNEQFF
TRBV19 | TRBD1 | CASSINGGGKAEAFF
TRBV11-1 | NA | CASSPGANYGYTF
TRBV7-9 | NA | CASSLRDSRTDTQYF
TRBV7-2 | NA | CASSPDLGEQFF
TRBV14 | TRBD2 | CASSQGLARGEQYF